The 32 T cell receptor beta chains presented below share a single source sample, sequenced in a study of T cell repertoires in cytomegalovirus infection. Each CDR3 protein is one row after TCRdb ran MiXCR on the reads. The sample holds hundreds of thousands of distinct CDR3 sequences, around 31% seen once. No antigens are known for them. The sequencing used cultured PBMCs, collected from culture after CMV antigen stimulation. The receptors here all came from a human donor in good health (CMV status not recorded). Some clones in this sample may be carry-over from other donors' samples.

As for this clonotype: This may stem from a read error, because a much larger clone lies one nucleotide away. J is TRBJ2-3 and V is TRBV7-2; tentatively, D is TRBD2 (7 bases). Germline CDR1 reads SGHTA; CDR2 reads FQGNSA. V was trimmed by 3 bases and J by 2 bases, leaving 27 bases between them. The CDR3 length is 20 residues. The CDR3 DNA follows: TGTGCCAGCAGCTTGGGTCGGGGGAAGAGGGGGAGGGAGGACACAGATACGCAGTATTTT. This encodes CASSLGRGKRGREDTDTQYF.

This clonotype was recorded at least ten times. In nucleotides, the CDR3 is TGTGCCAGCAGCTTGATGGTACAAGAGACCCAGTACTTC. It is translated as CASSLMVQETQYF. J is TRBJ2-5 and V is TRBV7-2; no reliable D call. CDR1 is SGHTA, CDR2 FQGNSA, per germline. Between the trimmed V and J ends, which lost 3 bases and 2 bases, there was a span of 7 bases. This CDR3 has 13 residues.

The rearrangement joins TRBV20-1 to TRBJ1-6; D is uncertain. The CDR3 has 14 amino acids. V shed 7 bases and J shed 6 bases, with 16 bases lying between them. Germline values: CDR1 DFQATT, CDR2 SNEGSKA (reference sequence). The CDR3 sequence is CSVPEGGINSPLHF. CDR3 in DNA: TGCAGTGTCCCGGAAGGTGGGATTAATTCACCCCTCCACTTT.

The chain is built from TRBV6-8 and TRBJ2-1, with unresolved D. V gave up 4 bases and J gave up 9 bases, with 7 bases separating them. The CDR3 runs 11 residues. Germline V gene lookup returns CDR1 MNHGY and CDR2 SAAAGT. In DNA form, the CDR3 reads TGTGCCAGCAGTTCTTGGTTTGAGCAGTTCTTC. Residues: CASSSWFEQFF.

V gene TRBV30 combines with J gene TRBJ1-1; D is unresolved. Trimming stripped 1 base from V and 3 bases from J, with 12 bases between. This CDR3 has 14 residues. Germline V gene lookup returns CDR1 GTSNPN and CDR2 SVGIG (reference sequence). The CDR3 DNA reads as TGTGCCTGGAGTGGCGGGCCCCGGGACACTGAAGCTTTCTTT. The encoded protein is CAWSGGPRDTEAFF.

This clonotype was seen ten or more times. This sequence joins TRBV7-2 and TRBJ2-1; D might be TRBD2 (7 bases). This CDR3 has 13 amino acids. CDR1 is SGHTA, CDR2 FQGNSA, per germline. V was shortened by 2 bases and J by 7 bases, with 9 bases between the two germline ends. The CDR3: CASSLRGGNEQFF. The CDR3 nucleotides are TGTGCCAGCAGCTTAAGGGGGGGGAATGAGCAGTTCTTC.

The chain couples TRBV11-2 to TRBJ2-1; 11 bases match TRBD2. The CDR3 sequence is 16 residues long. V trimming: 4 bases; J trimming: 0 bases; junction bases outside the gene matches: 2. From germline, CDR1 is SGHAT and CDR2 FQNNGV. CDR3 in amino acids: CASSSTSGSSYNEQFF. The DNA of the CDR3 is TGTGCCAGCAGCTCAACTAGCGGGAGCTCCTACAATGAGCAGTTCTTC.

There are a few counts of this clonotype. The chain couples TRBV28 to TRBJ1-6; the match to TRBD1 covers 7 bases. Germline-derived CDR1 and CDR2 are MDHEN and SYDVKM. The trim removed 6 bases at V and 10 bases at J, leaving 12 bases unmatched. This CDR3 region has 15 residues. CDR3 region: CASRLYRGTGSPLHF. The CDR3 DNA reads TGTGCCAGCAGACTCTACAGGGGAACAGGGTCACCCCTCCACTTT.

CDR3 in DNA: TGCGCCAGCAGTGAGTCGAGGGGACTAGCGGGTAAAGAGACCCAGTACTTC. Residues: CASSESRGLAGKETQYF. The chain joins TRBV10-2 to TRBJ2-5; 12 bases align to TRBD2. The CDR3 consists of 17 residues. Germline assignment: CDR1 WSHSY and CDR2 SAAADI. The V gene end was trimmed by 0 bases and the J gene end by 3 bases; junction bases not matched to a gene: 5.

V and J are TRBV12-3 or TRBV12-4 and TRBJ1-2, with 9 bases lining up with TRBD1. Unmatched junction bases numbered 5, after V lost 4 bases and J lost 5 bases. CDR3 size: 14 residues. Here the CDR3 reads CASSSGTGQYGYTF. The CDR3, as DNA: TGTGCCAGCAGTTCCGGGACAGGGCAATATGGCTACACCTTC.

The V call is TRBV19, the J call TRBJ2-3; weak D call: TRBD2 (5 bases). Germline assignment: CDR1 LNHDA and CDR2 SQIVND (reference sequence). This CDR3 is 14 amino acids long. Trimming took off 3 bases at V and 3 bases at J, with 10 bases between the two ends. The DNA for the CDR3 is TGTGCCAGTAGTATTCAGCGGAGTACAGATACGCAGTATTTT. This gives the protein CASSIQRSTDTQYF.

This chain joins TRBV4-1 and TRBJ2-7; a weak D match, TRBD1 (5 bases). Trimming left V 4 bases short and J 3 bases short, with 13 bases between. The CDR3 extends over 14 amino acids. CDR1 is MGHRA and CDR2 is YSYEKL in the germline V gene. CDR3 protein: CASSPPQAGYEQYF. The CDR3 DNA follows: TGCGCCAGCAGCCCCCCACAGGCCGGCTACGAGCAGTACTTC.

The V gene is TRBV7-9, the J gene TRBJ2-7, with D perhaps matching TRBD1 (6 bases). CDR1 SEHNR and CDR2 FQNEAQ come from the germline V gene (reference sequence). The ends were cut back, 4 bases at V and 6 bases at J, with 13 bases in the middle. The CDR3 totals 13 residues. The CDR3 region is CASSWTVLSEQYF. CDR3 bases: TGTGCCAGCAGCTGGACAGTCCTCAGCGAGCAGTACTTC.

V usage is TRBV28 and J usage is TRBJ2-3; weak D call: TRBD1 (6 bases). This CDR3 region has 13 residues. The ends were cut back, 5 bases at V and 8 bases at J, with 14 bases in the middle. Germline lookup yields CDR1 MDHEN and CDR2 SYDVKM. CDR3 in DNA: TGTGCCAGCAGTCAATACAGGGAAGGTACGCAGTATTTT. This gives the protein CASSQYREGTQYF.

The chain uses TRBV20-1 and TRBJ1-5, with D maybe TRBD1 (5 bases). V lost 0 bases to trimming and J lost 9 bases, with 15 bases between them. Germline CDR1 is DFQATT and CDR2 is SNEGSKA (reference sequence). The CDR3 spans 14 residues. The CDR3 coding sequence is TGCAGTGCTAGAGATATAAGGGGACCCGGGCCCCAGCATTTT. Its translation is CSARDIRGPGPQHF.

V usage is TRBV6-2 or TRBV6-3 and J usage is TRBJ1-1; D unclear. The CDR3 sequence is 13 residues long. The ends were cut back, 8 bases at V and 0 bases at J, with 10 bases in the middle. In germline, CDR1 is MNHEY, CDR2 SVGEGT. The DNA for the CDR3 is TGTGCCAGCCTTCAGAGACTGAACACTGAAGCTTTCTTT. The encoded protein is CASLQRLNTEAFF.

The table lists this clonotype with a few counts. The chain employs TRBV19 and TRBJ2-4; unclear D gene. V lost 3 bases, J lost 7 bases, and 19 bases lay in between. Per germline, CDR1 LNHDA and CDR2 SQIVND (reference sequence). The CDR3 length is 16 residues. CDR3: CASSISWTVPTNIQYF. CDR3 DNA: TGTGCCAGTAGTATCTCCTGGACGGTTCCTACGAACATTCAGTACTTC.

The CDR3 loop is CASSLETGVLGYTF. CDR3 coding DNA: TGCGCCAGCAGCTTGGAAACAGGGGTACTTGGCTACACCTTC. The J gene is TRBJ1-2, the V gene TRBV5-1; 7 bases line up with TRBD1. Germline values: CDR1 SGHRS, CDR2 YFSETQ. The CDR3 consists of 14 residues. After removal of 0 bases from V and 7 bases from J, the junction contained 6 bases not matched to a gene.

The chain links TRBV15 to TRBJ2-5, with D unresolved. Germline-derived CDR1 and CDR2 are LNHNV and YYDKDF (reference sequence). The CDR3 length is 13 residues. V was cut by 0 bases and J by 5 bases, with 7 bases left in between. The CDR3 loop is CATSRDSSETQYF. The CDR3 DNA reads TGTGCCACCAGCAGAGATAGTTCGGAGACCCAGTACTTC.

This clonotype turned up a few times. The V and J genes are TRBV7-2 and TRBJ2-1, with 12 bases that match TRBD2. This CDR3 is 16 amino acids long. CDR1 and CDR2 from the germline V gene are SGHTA and FQGNSA. The ends lost 1 base at V and 7 bases at J; junction bases unmatched: 5. The CDR3 nucleotides are TGTGCCAGCAGCTTAGGACTAGCGGGGGTAGGGAATGAGCAGTTCTTC. As protein: CASSLGLAGVGNEQFF.

The rearrangement links TRBV5-1 to TRBJ1-2; D unclear. Trimming left V 3 bases short and J 3 bases short, with 12 bases between. In germline, CDR1 is SGHRS, CDR2 YFSETQ. The CDR3 sequence is 14 residues long. CDR3: CASSSTSGDYGYTF. CDR3 nucleotides: TGCGCCAGCAGCTCTACCTCTGGGGACTATGGCTACACCTTC.

This rearrangement joins TRBV2 to TRBJ1-5; D remains ambiguous. Germline loops: CDR1 SNHLY, CDR2 FYNNEI. The CDR3 consists of 12 residues. The germline V and J ends were trimmed by 6 bases and 6 bases, with 9 bases remaining between them. The CDR3 loop is CASRVGVQPQHF. The CDR3 coding sequence is TGTGCCAGCAGGGTCGGGGTTCAGCCCCAGCATTTT. The whole variable domain, remainder taken from reference TRBV2 and TRBJ1-5, is EPEVTQTPSHQVTQMGQEVILRCVPISNHLYFYWYRQILGQKVEFLVSFYNNEISEKSEIFDDQFSVERPDGSNFTLKIRSTKLEDSAMYFCASRVGVQPQHFGDGTRLSIL.

The chain has TRBV5-1 and TRBJ2-7; 12 bases align to TRBD2. V lost 5 bases and J lost 5; bases outside the gene matches: 17. This CDR3 region has 18 residues. The germline CDR1 and CDR2 sequences are SGHRS and YFSETQ. CDR3 loop: CASRLTSGGPPGRNEQYF. DNA of the CDR3: TGCGCCAGCAGATTGACTAGCGGGGGCCCTCCGGGAAGAAACGAGCAGTACTTC.

The chain uses TRBV29-1 and TRBJ2-1; 14 positions match TRBD2. The germline V gene has CDR1 SQVTM and CDR2 ANQGSEA. The ends lost 7 bases at V and 1 base at J; junction bases unmatched: 9. There are 17 residues in the CDR3. This CDR3 is CSGIGTSGRRSYNEQFF. CDR3 DNA: TGCAGCGGGATCGGGACTAGCGGGAGAAGATCCTACAATGAGCAGTTCTTC.

The V call is TRBV28, the J call TRBJ1-1, with unresolved D. The CDR3 contains 13 residues. V was pared by 7 bases and J by 10 bases, with 19 bases between. The germline CDR1 and CDR2 sequences are MDHEN and SYDVKM. Here the CDR3 reads CASILPGGSRAFF. CDR3 nucleotides: TGTGCCAGCATTCTTCCCGGAGGCAGTAGAGCTTTCTTT.

V is TRBV7-9 and J is TRBJ1-4, with D unresolved. This CDR3 has 13 residues. From germline, CDR1 is SEHNR and CDR2 FQNEAQ (reference sequence). Trimming took off 7 bases at V and 8 bases at J, with 14 bases between the two ends. In DNA form, the CDR3 reads TGTGCCAGCACTCAGCGGTTTCGCGAAAAACTGTTTTTT. This translates into CASTQRFREKLFF.

This clonotype was observed a few times. CDR3: CASSQDLGLAGTNEQFF. Here the CDR3 DNA reads TGCGCCAGCAGCCAAGATCTTGGACTAGCGGGGACCAATGAGCAGTTCTTC. The chain uses TRBV4-3 and TRBJ2-1; TRBD2 matches 12 bases. The germline gives CDR1 LGHNA, CDR2 YSLEER. The CDR3 is 17 residues long. Germline trimming cut 0 bases from V and 6 bases from J; bases unmatched to any gene: 6.

This clonotype has only a few counts. The chain combines TRBV19 with TRBJ1-5, with D possibly TRBD1 on 5 matching bases. This CDR3 is 16 amino acids long. V gave up 10 bases and J gave up 0 bases, with 19 bases separating them. Per the germline V gene, CDR1 is LNHDA and CDR2 is SQIVND (reference sequence). CDR3 in DNA: TGTGCCACCAAAAGGGGCATTGGGGGTAGCAATCAGCCCCAGCATTTT. Translating it yields CATKRGIGGSNQPQHF. The full variable domain, with the rest looked up from reference TRBV19 and TRBJ1-5, is DGGITQSPKYLFRKEGQNVTLSCEQNLNHDAMYWYRQDPGQGLRLIYYSQIVNDFQKGDIAEGYSVSREKKESFPLTVTSAQKNPTAFYLCATKRGIGGSNQPQHFGDGTRLSIL.

The table lists this clonotype with a few counts. V and J are TRBV20-1 and TRBJ2-3; D perhaps matches TRBD2 (5 bases). V was cut by 1 base and J by 6 bases, with 11 bases left in between. Germline-derived CDR1 and CDR2 are DFQATT and SNEGSKA (reference sequence). The CDR3 totals 13 residues. The CDR3 spells CSARVGGGDTQYF. The CDR3 coding sequence is TGCAGTGCTAGAGTAGGAGGCGGTGATACGCAGTATTTT.

This clonotype was observed a few times. The genes are TRBV15 and TRBJ2-3; D uncertain. Per germline, CDR1 LNHNV and CDR2 YYDKDF (reference sequence). The CDR3 is made up of 13 amino acids. Trimming pared 0 bases from V and 10 bases from J, leaving 11 bases between. CDR3 sequence: CATSRDPGPAQYF. The CDR3 nucleotides read TGTGCCACCAGCAGAGATCCTGGACCCGCGCAGTATTTT.

The rearrangement uses TRBV10-3 and TRBJ2-6; 7 nucleotides line up with TRBD2. This CDR3 has 18 residues. The junction had 7 bases not matched to a gene; V was cut back by 0 bases and J by 2 bases. Germline CDR1 and CDR2: ENHRY and SYGVKD. This chain's CDR3 is CAISESRGKLAGANVLTF. CDR3 nucleotide sequence: TGTGCCATCAGTGAGTCGCGGGGGAAGCTAGCTGGGGCCAACGTCCTGACTTTC.

This clonotype was detected many times. The gene calls are TRBV7-2 and TRBJ2-1; D uncertain. Trimming stripped 5 bases from V and 2 bases from J, with 13 bases between. Per germline, CDR1 SGHTA and CDR2 FQGNSA. This CDR3 contains 15 residues. The CDR3 DNA sequence: TGTGCCAGCAGCCCAGCACGCCCCCCCTACAATGAGCAGTTCTTC. Protein: CASSPARPPYNEQFF.